This section outlines one T cell receptor beta chain sequence together with its context. Its antigen is unidentified. This entry comes from a study of glioma-infiltrating T cells. Study results and limitations: Non-neoplastic patients had below-expected tissue-blood divergence, while all gliomas exceeded expectation.

In germline, CDR1 is KGHDR, CDR2 SFDVKD. This CDR3 contains 15 residues. Trimming removed 9 bases from V and 0 bases from J, with 15 bases in between. The iRepertoire nested amplicon-rescue multiplex PCR amplified TCR alpha and beta CDR3s from RNA. One-step reverse transcription and amplification started from approximately 100-400 ng of tissue mRNA or PBMC total RNA. TCRdb used MiXCR to reprocess the multiplex PCR reads, holding one entry per CDR3 protein. The profile shows around 120,000 distinct CDR3 sequences, 20% to 25% of them singletons. Material for sequencing was glioma tissue, nonneoplastic brain tissue, or PBMCs (not recorded which). The chain links TRBV24-1 to TRBJ2-3, with D possibly matching TRBD1 (6 bases). This TCR was sampled from a human donor with low-grade glioma or glioblastoma, undergoing nonglioma brain surgery, or in good health (not recorded which). CDR3: CATDQAGASTDTQYF. As DNA, the CDR3 is TGTGCCACCGACCAAGCAGGGGCCAGCACAGATACGCAGTATTTT.